The source of this T cell receptor beta chain is a study of blood T cells in healthy people across ages. Only a few counts were recorded for this clonotype. Antigen: not known. Study-level results: Diversity was higher, and naive CD4+ cells more numerous, in long-lived donors than in aged donors. Donor CMV status was unknown, possibly confounding expanded clonotype changes. Diversity of TCR beta per million T cells declined in a roughly linear way with age.

The individuals who served as donors were healthy Caucasians living in Russia, aged about 6 to 95. A sample-barcoded 5' primer and a J-beta primer mix were used in a second PCR of roughly 6 to 11 cycles. A single record per CDR3 protein comes from TCRdb applying MiXCR to the 5' RACE reads. The table lists 700,000 or so distinct CDR3 sequences, 40% to 50% of them singletons, with about 32% in the top ten. The clonotype originates from an elderly man in good health. Material: blood.

The CDR3 DNA is TGTGCCAGCACCCCTTCGGGAAAGGGAAACATTCAGTACTTC. Translating it yields CASTPSGKGNIQYF. The J gene is TRBJ2-4, the V gene TRBV6-2 or TRBV6-3; a possible D gene is TRBD2 (5 bases). The CDR3 length is 14 residues. V lost 7 bases and J 6 bases, leaving 16 bases between the germline ends. CDR1 and CDR2 (germline): MNHEY, SVGEGT.